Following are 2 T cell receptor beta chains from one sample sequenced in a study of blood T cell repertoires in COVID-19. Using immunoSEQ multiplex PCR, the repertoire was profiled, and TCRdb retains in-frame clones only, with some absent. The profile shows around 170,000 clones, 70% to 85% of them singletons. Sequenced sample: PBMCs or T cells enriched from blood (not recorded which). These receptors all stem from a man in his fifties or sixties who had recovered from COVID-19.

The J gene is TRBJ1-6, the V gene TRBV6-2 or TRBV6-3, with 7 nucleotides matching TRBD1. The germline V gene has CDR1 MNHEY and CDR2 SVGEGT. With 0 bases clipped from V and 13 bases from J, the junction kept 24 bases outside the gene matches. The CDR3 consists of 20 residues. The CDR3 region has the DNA TGTGCCAGCAGTTACTCCTTCCCGACAGGGTTAAGTATGCTTCAACCGCCCCTCCACTTT. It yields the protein CASSYSFPTGLSMLQPPLHF.

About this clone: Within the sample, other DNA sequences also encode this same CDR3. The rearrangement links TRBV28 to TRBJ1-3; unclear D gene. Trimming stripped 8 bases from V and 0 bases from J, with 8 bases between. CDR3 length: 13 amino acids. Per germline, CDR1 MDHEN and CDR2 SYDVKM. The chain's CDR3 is CASGTPSGNTIYF. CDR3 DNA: TGTGCCAGCGGCACACCCTCTGGAAACACCATATATTTT. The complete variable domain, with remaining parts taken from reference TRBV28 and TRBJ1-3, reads DVKVTQSSRYLVKRTGEKVFLECVQDMDHENMFWYRQDPGLGLRLIYFSYDVKMKEKGDIPEGYSVSREKKERFSLILESASTNQTSMYLCASGTPSGNTIYFGEGSWLTVV.